The 11 T cell receptor beta chains listed next were all sequenced from one sample in a study of Ad26.COV2.S vaccination and SARS-CoV-2 variants. Treatment defined: some 20 received Ad26.COV2.S at low or high dose, single or two shots; a few received placebo; per-sample allocation not given. Samples were taken on day 63 after the first vaccine or placebo injection. TCRdb's copy holds only in-frame clones and misses some; the assay was immunoSEQ multiplex PCR. This repertoire shows approximately 360,000 clones, 83% found once; its top ten account for roughly 7.4%. Material: peripheral blood, obtained in a trial of Ad26.COV2.S vaccine versus placebo. The receptors derive from a person between 18 and 59 years old who received the Ad26.COV2.S COVID-19 vaccine or a placebo.

This chain connects TRBV9 to TRBJ1-2; D unclear. Germline CDR1 and CDR2: SGDLS and YYNGEE. This CDR3 spans 13 amino acids. The V end lost 3 bases, the J end lost 4 bases, and 10 bases lay between the germline ends. CDR3: CASSGERPYGYTF. Here the CDR3 DNA reads TGTGCCAGCAGCGGAGAGAGGCCCTATGGCTACACCTTC.

The chain combines TRBV7-9 with TRBJ1-1; possibly TRBD1 for D (5 bases). CDR3 length: 15 amino acids. In germline, CDR1 is SEHNR, CDR2 FQNEAQ (reference sequence). Between the trimmed V and J ends, which lost 5 bases and 4 bases, there was a span of 17 bases. This chain's CDR3 is CASSPGAWVLTEAFF. In nucleotides, the CDR3 is TGTGCCAGCAGCCCTGGGGCTTGGGTCCTCACTGAAGCTTTCTTT.

CDR3 in amino acids: CASSLVPLAGGGNEQFF. In DNA form, the CDR3 reads TGTGCCAGCAGCTTAGTACCCCTAGCGGGAGGGGGTAATGAGCAGTTCTTC. The rearrangement joins TRBV11-2 to TRBJ2-1; 12 nucleotides match TRBD2. Germline CDR1 SGHAT, CDR2 FQNNGV. This CDR3 contains 17 residues. V was pared by 1 base and J by 7 bases, with 8 bases of the junction left unmatched.

This clone appeared a single time. This chain uses TRBV7-3 with TRBJ2-1, with D unclear. This CDR3 spans 12 amino acids. Germline loops: CDR1 SGHTA, CDR2 FQGTGA. The V and J ends lost 0 bases and 9 bases respectively, with 6 bases between them. The CDR3 bases are TGTGCCAGCAGCTTAACGGGTGGTGAGCAGTTCTTC. Residues: CASSLTGGEQFF.

This clone appeared a few times. V is TRBV27 and J is TRBJ1-1; D call uncertain. Per germline, CDR1 MNHEY and CDR2 SMNVEV (reference sequence). The CDR3 is 14 residues long. The ends were cut back, 6 bases at V and 1 base at J, with 12 bases in the middle. The CDR3 region has the DNA TGTGCCAGCAGCCCGGACGGACGGAACACTGAAGCTTTCTTT. This gives the protein CASSPDGRNTEAFF.

The gene calls are TRBV6-2 or TRBV6-3 and TRBJ2-7; no clear D. Germline CDR1 and CDR2: MNHEY and SVGEGT. Trimming cost V 2 bases and J 6 bases, with 8 bases left between them. The CDR3 spans 12 residues. CDR3 sequence (DNA): TGTGCCAGCAGTTACCCCCAGACCGAGCAGTACTTC. It translates to CASSYPQTEQYF.

V is TRBV7-3 and J is TRBJ2-7; D is perhaps TRBD2 (5 bases). CDR1 and CDR2 from the germline V gene are SGHTA and FQGTGA. Trimming cost V 4 bases and J 3 bases, with 16 bases left between them. The CDR3 runs to 15 residues. DNA for the CDR3: TGTGCCAGCAGCTCTGGGATCGGGGTGGGCTACGAGCAGTACTTC. It yields the protein CASSSGIGVGYEQYF.

The sample holds one count of this clone. This chain's CDR3 is CAWSVLGTAYNEQFF. Written as DNA, the CDR3 is TGTGCCTGGAGTGTACTAGGGACAGCGTACAATGAGCAGTTCTTC. The chain recombines TRBV30 with TRBJ2-1; TRBD1 aligns across 7 bases. The CDR3 loop spans 15 amino acids. Germline V gives CDR1 GTSNPN, CDR2 SVGIG (reference sequence). With V trimmed by 0 bases and J by 4 bases, 6 bases remained unmatched.

The chain is built from TRBV24-1 and TRBJ2-1; D not certain. This CDR3 spans 16 amino acids. The germline V gene has CDR1 KGHDR and CDR2 SFDVKD. With 1 base removed from V and 0 bases from J, the gap between germline ends came to 9 bases. The DNA of the CDR3 is TGTGCCACCAGTGATTTTTCCCGGAGCTCCTACAATGAGCAGTTCTTC. It specifies CATSDFSRSSYNEQFF.

V usage is TRBV6-5 and J usage is TRBJ2-3; no definite D call. CDR3 length: 15 amino acids. Between the trimmed V and J ends, which lost 6 bases and 0 bases, there was a span of 13 bases. Germline assignment: CDR1 MNHEY and CDR2 SVGAGI. The CDR3 DNA reads TGTGCCAGCAGCCTTAGCTGGGTCAGCACAGATACGCAGTATTTT. Translation gives CASSLSWVSTDTQYF.

J is TRBJ2-1 and V is TRBV4-1; TRBD1 matches at 7 bases. CDR3 size: 14 residues. Germline V CDR1 and CDR2: MGHRA, YSYEKL. V dropped 5 bases and J dropped 7; count of bases not matched to a gene: 8. The DNA of the CDR3 is TGCGCCAGCAGCTCACCGGGACAGTGGAATGAGCAGTTCTTC. It codes for CASSSPGQWNEQFF.